This TCR beta chain was sequenced for a study of blood T cells in healthy people across ages. The V end was cut by 0 bases, the J end by 8 bases, with 13 bases between. Germline CDR1 and CDR2: SGHTA and FQGNSA. The CDR3 contains 14 residues. Notes on this clonotype: Its antigen is still unknown.

Findings and limits, study-wide: Aged donors had fewer naive CD4+ cells and lower diversity than long-lived donors.

Using a J-beta primer mix together with a sample-barcoded 5' primer, a second PCR was run for roughly 6 to 12 cycles. TCRdb re-analysed the 5' RACE reads in MiXCR, keeping a single row per CDR3 protein. The sample contains about 1,800,000 distinct CDR3 sequences, approximately 28% of which appear only once. PBMCs were isolated at a quantity of at least 7 million per sample. The clonotype originates from a woman in her 30s in good health. The specimen was blood. The rearrangement uses TRBV7-2 and TRBJ2-5, with a possible D match to TRBD2 (5 bases). The CDR3 DNA sequence: TGTGCCAGCAGCTTAGCCCCTAGCTTGGAAACCCAGTACTTC. Its translation: CASSLAPSLETQYF.